The rows below give T cell receptor beta chains drawn from one sample of a study of T cells in localized non-small cell lung cancer. Using immunoSEQ multiplex PCR, the repertoire was profiled, and TCRdb retains in-frame clones only, with some absent. The sample records roughly 34,000 clones, around 90% being singletons. The starting material was peripheral blood mononuclear cells, obtained before any cancer treatment. These receptors were obtained from a man aged 35 to 69 with stage III lung adenocarcinoma. Each CDR3 is given with its conserved first and last residue. The D gene is left open where the match is weak.

v_call d_call cdr3_length cdr3_aa
TRBV14 TRBD2 18 CASSQDPGLEAAMRTQYF
TRBV19 NA 13 CASSRGDNEKLFF
TRBV15 NA 13 CATSRRGNQPQHF
TRBV4-3 NA 15 CASSQDTGYPYEQYF
TRBV15 NA 13 CATSRDRDSPLHF
TRBV7-9 NA 12 CASSRGSYGYTF
TRBV7-2 NA 12 CASSLATYEQYF
TRBV28 NA 17 CASSLEGYVNSNQPQHF
TRBV18 NA 15 CASSPRESGDKGYTF
TRBV7-7 NA 14 CASSLAYDQETQYF
TRBV6-1 TRBD1 15 CASSQRGQGWNEQFF
TRBV7-9 TRBD2 15 CASSLVAGGQETQYF
TRBV18 TRBD1 14 CASSPAGQNSPLHF
TRBV21-1 NA 15 CASSKNPGYQETQYF
TRBV19 NA 13 CASSSKGGVEAFF
TRBV5-1 TRBD2 16 CASTRSGGAGTDTQYF
TRBV6-6 NA 13 CASRLDGNYGYTF
TRBV29-1 NA 13 CSAREGNNSPLHF
TRBV11-3 TRBD1 16 CASSSGQGRDTGELFF
TRBV7-2 NA 12 CASSQSFYEQYF
TRBV7-2 TRBD1 14 CASSFIDRGGEQFF
TRBV2 NA 15 CASTRIPGVQETQYF
TRBV7-2 NA 13 CASSLLGANVLTF
TRBV7-9 TRBD1 15 CASSIHGTGPQPQHF
TRBV27 TRBD1 17 CASSLGDRGQGNQPQHF
TRBV23-1 NA 15 CASSPFRGAADTQYF
TRBV6-6 NA 15 CASSYQIGENYGYTF
TRBV19 NA 14 CASSITGSNYGYTF
TRBV25-1 TRBD2 15 CASKLAGPLGETQYF
TRBV18 NA 13 CASSPRGNEKLFF
TRBV7-2 NA 14 CASSTGVMREKLFF
TRBV25-1 TRBD1 17 CASSEYRGTGGRSGYTF
TRBV9 TRBD2 16 CASSEGEGLAKNIQYF
TRBV7-2 TRBD1 14 CASSQQGAADTQYF
TRBV18 NA 16 CASSRSPPGTRNTQYF